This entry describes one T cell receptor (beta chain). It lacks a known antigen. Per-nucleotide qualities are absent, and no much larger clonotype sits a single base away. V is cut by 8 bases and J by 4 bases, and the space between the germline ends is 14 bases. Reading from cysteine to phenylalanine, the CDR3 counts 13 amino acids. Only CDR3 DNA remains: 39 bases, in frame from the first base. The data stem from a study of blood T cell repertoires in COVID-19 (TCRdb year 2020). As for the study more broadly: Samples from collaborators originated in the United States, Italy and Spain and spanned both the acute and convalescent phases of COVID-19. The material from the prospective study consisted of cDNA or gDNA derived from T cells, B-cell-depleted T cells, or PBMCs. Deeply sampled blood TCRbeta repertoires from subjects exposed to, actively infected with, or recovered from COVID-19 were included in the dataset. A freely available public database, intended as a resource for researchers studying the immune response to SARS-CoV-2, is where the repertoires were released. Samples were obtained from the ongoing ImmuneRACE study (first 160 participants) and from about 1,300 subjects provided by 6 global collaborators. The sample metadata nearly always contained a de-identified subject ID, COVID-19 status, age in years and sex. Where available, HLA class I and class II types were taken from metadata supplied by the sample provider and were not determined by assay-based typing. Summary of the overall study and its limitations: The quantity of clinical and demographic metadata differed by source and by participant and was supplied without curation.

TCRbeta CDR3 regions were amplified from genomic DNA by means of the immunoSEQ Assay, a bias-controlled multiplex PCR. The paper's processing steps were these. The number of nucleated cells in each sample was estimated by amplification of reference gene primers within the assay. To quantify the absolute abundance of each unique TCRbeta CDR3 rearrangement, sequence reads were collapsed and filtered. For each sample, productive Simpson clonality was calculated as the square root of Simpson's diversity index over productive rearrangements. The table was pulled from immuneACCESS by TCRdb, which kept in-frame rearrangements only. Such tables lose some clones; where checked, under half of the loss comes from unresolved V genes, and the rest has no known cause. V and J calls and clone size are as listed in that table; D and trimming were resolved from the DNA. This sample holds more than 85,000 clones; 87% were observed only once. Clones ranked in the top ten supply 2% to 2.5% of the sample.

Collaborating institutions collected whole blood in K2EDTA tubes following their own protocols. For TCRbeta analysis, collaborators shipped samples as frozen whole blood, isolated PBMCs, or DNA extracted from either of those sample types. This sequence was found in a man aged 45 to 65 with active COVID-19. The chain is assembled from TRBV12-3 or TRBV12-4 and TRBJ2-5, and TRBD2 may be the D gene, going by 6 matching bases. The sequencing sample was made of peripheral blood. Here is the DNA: TGTGCCAGCGCTGGGGTCGGGGGAGAGACCCAGTACTTC. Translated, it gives CASAGVGGETQYF.